This is a list of T cell receptor beta chains from one sample in a study of graft-versus-host responses after intestinal transplantation. Using immunoSEQ multiplex PCR, the repertoire was profiled, and TCRdb retains in-frame clones only, with some absent. The sample has fewer than 45,000 clones, about 94% seen once; the top ten hold 0.76%. The material sequenced was PBMCs, taken 16 days after intestinal transplant. The source of these receptors is a human patient who received an intestinal transplant, so some T cells may come from the graft donor. Each CDR3 is given without its conserved first and last residue. Each record gives: V gene, clone size, CDR3 length, D gene, CDR3 protein. D genes are given only for firm matches. Rows may omit the clone size; those that give it use once, few, many or a size class.

v_call: TRBV9; clone_size: NA; cdr3_length: 15; d_call: NA; cdr3_aa: ASSVEGSWLPTDTQY
v_call: TRBV11-2; clone_size: NA; cdr3_length: 11; d_call: NA; cdr3_aa: ASSLGVPYGYT
v_call: TRBV14; clone_size: NA; cdr3_length: 13; d_call: TRBD2; cdr3_aa: ASSPLFSGFYEQY
v_call: TRBV6-5; clone_size: NA; cdr3_length: 14; d_call: NA; cdr3_aa: ASSYSNEFIGEKLF
v_call: TRBV11-2; clone_size: once; cdr3_length: 14; d_call: NA; cdr3_aa: ASSLVVEPSTDTQY
v_call: TRBV5-1; clone_size: NA; cdr3_length: 12; d_call: NA; cdr3_aa: ASSLEQLNTEAF
v_call: TRBV28; clone_size: once; cdr3_length: 11; d_call: NA; cdr3_aa: ASSSIGNQPQH
v_call: TRBV4-2; clone_size: NA; cdr3_length: 12; d_call: NA; cdr3_aa: ASSLTTGNTEAF
v_call: TRBV5-6; clone_size: NA; cdr3_length: 13; d_call: NA; cdr3_aa: ASSSGGSLTQEQY
v_call: TRBV4-1; clone_size: NA; cdr3_length: 13; d_call: TRBD2; cdr3_aa: ASSQVTSEADTQY